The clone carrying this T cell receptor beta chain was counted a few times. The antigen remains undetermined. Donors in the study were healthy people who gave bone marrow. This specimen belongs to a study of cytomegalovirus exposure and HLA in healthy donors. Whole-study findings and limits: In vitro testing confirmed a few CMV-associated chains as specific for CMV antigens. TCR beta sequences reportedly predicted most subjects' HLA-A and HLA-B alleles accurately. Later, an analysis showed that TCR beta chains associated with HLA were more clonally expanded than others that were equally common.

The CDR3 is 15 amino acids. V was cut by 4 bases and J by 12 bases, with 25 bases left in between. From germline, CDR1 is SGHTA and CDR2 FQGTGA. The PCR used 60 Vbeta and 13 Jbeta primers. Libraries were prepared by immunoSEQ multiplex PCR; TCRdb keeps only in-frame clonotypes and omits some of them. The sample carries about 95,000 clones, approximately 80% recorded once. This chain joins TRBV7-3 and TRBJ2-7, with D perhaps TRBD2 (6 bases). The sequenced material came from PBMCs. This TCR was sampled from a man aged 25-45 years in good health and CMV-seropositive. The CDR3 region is CASSSNRGLGSSLYF. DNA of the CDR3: TGTGCCAGCAGCTCCAACCGGGGACTTGGCAGTTCCTTGTACTTC.